This TCR beta chain was identified in a study of shared clonotypes between healthy human individuals. General study points: Shared clonotypes: roughly 4.7% naive CD4, about 3.5% naive CD8, 2.3% memory CD4, over 0.3% memory CD8. Donor clonotype sharing was expected to depend on sequencing depth. Among the subsets, naive ones generally showed larger estimated richness than memory ones.

Naive CD8 cells, CD45RO-negative and positively selected for CCR7, excluded terminally differentiated effector memory CD45RA+ cells. Using immunoSEQ multiplex PCR, the repertoire was profiled, and TCRdb retains in-frame clones only, with some absent. The sample carries about 2 million clones, approximately 95% recorded once. A word on this clone: The antigen remains undetermined.

The trim removed 3 bases at V and 4 bases at J, leaving 7 bases unmatched. The CDR3 spans 15 residues. Germline V CDR1 and CDR2: SGDLS, YYNGEE. This sequence originates from a man aged 18 to 30 in good health. The chain uses TRBV9 and TRBJ2-7, with 10 bases aligning to TRBD1. Sequencing was performed on naive CD8+ T cells sorted from blood. This chain's CDR3 is CASSAGQGRSYEQYF. The CDR3 nucleotides are TGTGCCAGCAGCGCGGGACAGGGGCGGTCTTACGAGCAGTACTTC.